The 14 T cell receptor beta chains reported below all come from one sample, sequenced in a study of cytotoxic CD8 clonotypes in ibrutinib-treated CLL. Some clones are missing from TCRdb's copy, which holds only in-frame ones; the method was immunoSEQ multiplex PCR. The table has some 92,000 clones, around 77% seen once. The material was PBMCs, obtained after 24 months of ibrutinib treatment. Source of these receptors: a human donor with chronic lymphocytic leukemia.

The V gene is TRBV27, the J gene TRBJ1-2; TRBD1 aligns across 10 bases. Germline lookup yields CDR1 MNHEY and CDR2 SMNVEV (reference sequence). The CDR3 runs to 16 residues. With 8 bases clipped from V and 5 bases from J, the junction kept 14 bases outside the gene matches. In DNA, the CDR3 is TGTGCCAGCGGCTACCGACAGGGGGCCCTGGGGTATGGCTACACCTTC. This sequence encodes CASGYRQGALGYGYTF.

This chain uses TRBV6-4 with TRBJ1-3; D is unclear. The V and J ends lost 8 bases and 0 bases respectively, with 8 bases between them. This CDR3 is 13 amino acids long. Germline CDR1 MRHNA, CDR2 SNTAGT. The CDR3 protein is CASPDNSGNTIYF. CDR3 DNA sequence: TGTGCCAGCCCAGACAACTCTGGAAACACCATATATTTT.

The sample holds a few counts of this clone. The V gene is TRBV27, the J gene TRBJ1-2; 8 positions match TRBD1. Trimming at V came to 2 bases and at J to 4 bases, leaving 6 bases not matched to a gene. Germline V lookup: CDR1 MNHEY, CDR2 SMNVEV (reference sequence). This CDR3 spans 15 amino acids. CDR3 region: CASSLHRDRFYGYTF. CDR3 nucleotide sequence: TGTGCCAGCAGTTTACACCGGGACAGGTTCTATGGCTACACCTTC.

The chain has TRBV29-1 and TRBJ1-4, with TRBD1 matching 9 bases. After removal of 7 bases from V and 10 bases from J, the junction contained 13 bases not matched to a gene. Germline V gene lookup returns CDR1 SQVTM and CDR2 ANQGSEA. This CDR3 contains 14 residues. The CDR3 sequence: CSADSDGTGRKLFF. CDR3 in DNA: TGCAGCGCCGATTCTGATGGGACAGGGAGAAAACTGTTTTTT.

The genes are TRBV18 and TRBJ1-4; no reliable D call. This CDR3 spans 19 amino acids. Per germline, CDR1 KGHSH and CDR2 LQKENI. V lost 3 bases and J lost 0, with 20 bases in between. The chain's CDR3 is CASSPNRIPGLTTNEKLFF. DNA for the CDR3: TGTGCCAGCTCACCGAATAGAATCCCGGGTCTTACAACTAATGAAAAACTGTTTTTT.

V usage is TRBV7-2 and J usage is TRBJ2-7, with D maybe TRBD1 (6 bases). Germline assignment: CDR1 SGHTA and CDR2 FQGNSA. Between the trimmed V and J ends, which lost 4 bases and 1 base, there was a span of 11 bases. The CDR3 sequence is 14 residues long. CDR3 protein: CASSSPGASYEQYF. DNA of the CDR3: TGTGCCAGCAGCTCCCCAGGGGCTTCCTACGAGCAGTACTTC.

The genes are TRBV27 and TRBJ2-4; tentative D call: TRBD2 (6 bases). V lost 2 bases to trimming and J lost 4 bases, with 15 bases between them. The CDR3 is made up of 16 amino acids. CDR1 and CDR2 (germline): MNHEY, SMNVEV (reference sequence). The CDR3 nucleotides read TGTGCCAGCAGTTTAAGACCGGGAGCTGGGAAAAACATTCAGTACTTC. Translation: CASSLRPGAGKNIQYF.

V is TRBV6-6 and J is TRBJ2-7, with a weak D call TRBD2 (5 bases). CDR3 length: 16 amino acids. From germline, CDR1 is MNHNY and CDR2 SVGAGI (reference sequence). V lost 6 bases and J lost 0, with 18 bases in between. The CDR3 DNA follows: TGTGCCAGCAGCCACCCTGAGCGGCAAAACTCCTACGAGCAGTACTTC. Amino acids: CASSHPERQNSYEQYF.

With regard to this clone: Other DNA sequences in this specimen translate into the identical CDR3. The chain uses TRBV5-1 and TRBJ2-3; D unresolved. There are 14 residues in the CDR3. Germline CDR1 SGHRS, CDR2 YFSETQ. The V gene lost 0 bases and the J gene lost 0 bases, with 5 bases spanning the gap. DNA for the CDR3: TGCGCCAGCAGCTTGGAGTTGAGCACAGATACGCAGTATTTT. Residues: CASSLELSTDTQYF.

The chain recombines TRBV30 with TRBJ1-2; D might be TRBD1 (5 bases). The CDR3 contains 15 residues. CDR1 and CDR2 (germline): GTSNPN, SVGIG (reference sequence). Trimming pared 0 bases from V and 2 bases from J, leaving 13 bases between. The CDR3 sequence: CAWSVVRGLNYGYTF. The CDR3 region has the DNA TGTGCCTGGAGTGTAGTCCGGGGCCTGAACTATGGCTACACCTTC. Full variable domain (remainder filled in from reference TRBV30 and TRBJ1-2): SQTIHQWPATLVQPVGSPLSLECTVEGTSNPNLYWYRQAAGRGLQLLFYSVGIGQISSEVPQNLSASRPQDRQFILSSKKLLLSDSGFYLCAWSVVRGLNYGYTFGSGTRLTVV.

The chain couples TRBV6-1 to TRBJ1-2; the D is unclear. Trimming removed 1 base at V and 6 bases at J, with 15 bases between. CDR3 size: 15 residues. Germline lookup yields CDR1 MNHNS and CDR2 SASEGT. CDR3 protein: CASSEELRGTNGYTF. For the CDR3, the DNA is TGTGCCAGCAGTGAAGAGCTGCGGGGAACTAATGGCTACACCTTC.

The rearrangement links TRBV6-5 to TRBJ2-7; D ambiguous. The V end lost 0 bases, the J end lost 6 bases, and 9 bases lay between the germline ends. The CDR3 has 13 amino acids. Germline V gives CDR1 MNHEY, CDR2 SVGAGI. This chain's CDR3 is CASSYSSPLEQYF. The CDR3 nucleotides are TGTGCCAGCAGTTACTCGTCCCCACTCGAGCAGTACTTC.

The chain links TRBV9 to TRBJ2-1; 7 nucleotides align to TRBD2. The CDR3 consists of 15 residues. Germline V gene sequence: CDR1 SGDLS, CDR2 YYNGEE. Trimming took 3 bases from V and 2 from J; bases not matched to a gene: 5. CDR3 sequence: CASSARAGTYNEQFF. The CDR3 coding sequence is TGTGCCAGCAGCGCCCGAGCGGGAACCTACAATGAGCAGTTCTTC. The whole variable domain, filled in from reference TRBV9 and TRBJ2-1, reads DSGVTQTPKHLITATGQRVTLRCSPRSGDLSVYWYQQSLDQGLQFLIQYYNGEERAKGNILERFSAQQFPDLHSELNLSSLELGDSALYFCASSARAGTYNEQFFGPGTRLTVL.

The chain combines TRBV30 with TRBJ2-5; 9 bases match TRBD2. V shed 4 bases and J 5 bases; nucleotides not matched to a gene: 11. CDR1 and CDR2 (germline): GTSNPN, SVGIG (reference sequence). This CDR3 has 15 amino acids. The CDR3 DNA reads TGTGCCTGGACTCTAAAAGCGGGGGGACCGGAGACCCAGTACTTC. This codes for CAWTLKAGGPETQYF. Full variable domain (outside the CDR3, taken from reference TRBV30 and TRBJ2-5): SQTIHQWPATLVQPVGSPLSLECTVEGTSNPNLYWYRQAAGRGLQLLFYSVGIGQISSEVPQNLSASRPQDRQFILSSKKLLLSDSGFYLCAWTLKAGGPETQYFGPGTRLLVL.